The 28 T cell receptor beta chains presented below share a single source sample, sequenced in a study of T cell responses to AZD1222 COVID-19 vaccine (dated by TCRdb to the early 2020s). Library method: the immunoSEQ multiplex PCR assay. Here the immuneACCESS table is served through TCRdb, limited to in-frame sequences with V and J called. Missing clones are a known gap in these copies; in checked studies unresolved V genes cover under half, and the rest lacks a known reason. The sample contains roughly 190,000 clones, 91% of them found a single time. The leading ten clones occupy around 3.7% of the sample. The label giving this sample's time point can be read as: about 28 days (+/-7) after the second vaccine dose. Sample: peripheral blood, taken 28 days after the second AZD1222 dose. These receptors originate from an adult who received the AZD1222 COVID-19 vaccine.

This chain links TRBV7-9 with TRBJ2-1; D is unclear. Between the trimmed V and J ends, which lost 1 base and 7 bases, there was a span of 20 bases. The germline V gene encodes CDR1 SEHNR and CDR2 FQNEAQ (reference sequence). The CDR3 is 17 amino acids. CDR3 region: CASSLVVAGSIGNEQFF. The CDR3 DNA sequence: TGTGCCAGCAGCTTAGTAGTAGCAGGCAGCATTGGGAATGAGCAGTTCTTC.

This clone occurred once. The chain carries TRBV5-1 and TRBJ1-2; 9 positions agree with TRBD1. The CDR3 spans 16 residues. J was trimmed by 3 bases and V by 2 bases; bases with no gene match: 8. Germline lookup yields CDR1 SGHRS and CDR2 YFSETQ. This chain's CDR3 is CASSLTTGTGYYGYTF. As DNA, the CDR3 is TGCGCCAGCAGCTTAACTACCGGGACAGGGTACTATGGCTACACCTTC.

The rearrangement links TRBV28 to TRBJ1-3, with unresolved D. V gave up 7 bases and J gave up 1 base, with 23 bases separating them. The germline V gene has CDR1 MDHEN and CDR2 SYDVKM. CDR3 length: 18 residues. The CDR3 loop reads CASNSASLWNPSGNTIYF. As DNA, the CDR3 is TGTGCCAGCAATTCGGCATCTCTCTGGAACCCATCTGGAAACACCATATATTTT.

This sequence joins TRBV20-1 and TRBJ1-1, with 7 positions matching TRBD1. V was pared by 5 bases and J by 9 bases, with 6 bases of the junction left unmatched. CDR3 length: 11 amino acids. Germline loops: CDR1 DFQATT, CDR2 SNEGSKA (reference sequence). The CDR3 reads CSAGGQAKAFF. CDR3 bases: TGCAGTGCTGGAGGACAGGCTAAAGCTTTCTTT.

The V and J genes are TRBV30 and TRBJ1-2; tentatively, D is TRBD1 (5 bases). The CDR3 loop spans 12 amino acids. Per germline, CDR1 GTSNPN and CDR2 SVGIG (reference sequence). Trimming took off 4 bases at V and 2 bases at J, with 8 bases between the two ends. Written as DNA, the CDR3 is TGTGCCTGGAACCAGGGAAACTATGGCTACACCTTC. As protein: CAWNQGNYGYTF.

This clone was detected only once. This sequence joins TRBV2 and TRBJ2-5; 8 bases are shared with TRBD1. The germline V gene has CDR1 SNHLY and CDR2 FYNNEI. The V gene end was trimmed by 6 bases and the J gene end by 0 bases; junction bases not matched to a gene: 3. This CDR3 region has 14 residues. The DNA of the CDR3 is TGTGCCAGCAGCCGGACAGGGTACCAAGAGACCCAGTACTTC. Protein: CASSRTGYQETQYF.

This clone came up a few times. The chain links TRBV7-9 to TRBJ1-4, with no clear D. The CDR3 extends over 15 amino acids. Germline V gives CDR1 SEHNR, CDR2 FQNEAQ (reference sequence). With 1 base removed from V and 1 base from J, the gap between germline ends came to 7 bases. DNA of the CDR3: TGTGCCAGCAGCTTAGGGGTTGGAACTAATGAAAAACTGTTTTTT. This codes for CASSLGVGTNEKLFF.

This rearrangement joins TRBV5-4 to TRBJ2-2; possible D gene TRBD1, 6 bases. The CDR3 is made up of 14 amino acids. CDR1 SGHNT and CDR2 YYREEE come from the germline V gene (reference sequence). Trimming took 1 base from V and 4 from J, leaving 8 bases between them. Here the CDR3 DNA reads TGTGCCAGCAGCTTGAGAGGGGGCACCGGGGAGCTGTTTTTT. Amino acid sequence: CASSLRGGTGELFF.

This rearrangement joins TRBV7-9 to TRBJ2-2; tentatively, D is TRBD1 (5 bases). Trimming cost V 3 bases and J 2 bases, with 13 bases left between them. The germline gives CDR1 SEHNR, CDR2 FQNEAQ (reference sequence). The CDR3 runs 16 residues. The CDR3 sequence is CASSFPQGVNTGELFF. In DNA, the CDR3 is TGTGCCAGCAGCTTTCCGCAGGGTGTCAACACCGGGGAGCTGTTTTTT.

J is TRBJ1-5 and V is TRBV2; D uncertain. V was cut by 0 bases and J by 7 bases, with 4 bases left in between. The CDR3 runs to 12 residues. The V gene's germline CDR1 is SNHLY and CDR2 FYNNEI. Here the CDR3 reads CASSEARQPQHF. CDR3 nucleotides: TGTGCCAGCAGTGAAGCCCGCCAGCCCCAGCATTTT. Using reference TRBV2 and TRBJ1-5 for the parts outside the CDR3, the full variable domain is EPEVTQTPSHQVTQMGQEVILRCVPISNHLYFYWYRQILGQKVEFLVSFYNNEISEKSEIFDDQFSVERPDGSNFTLKIRSTKLEDSAMYFCASSEARQPQHFGDGTRLSIL.

CDR3 sequence: CASSWASGGYNEQFF. The CDR3 DNA reads as TGTGCCAGCAGCTGGGCTAGCGGGGGATACAATGAGCAGTTCTTC. V usage is TRBV7-9 and J usage is TRBJ2-1; 10 positions agree with TRBD2. Germline values: CDR1 SEHNR, CDR2 FQNEAQ (reference sequence). V trimming: 4 bases; J trimming: 4 bases; junction bases outside the gene matches: 4. The CDR3 has 15 residues.

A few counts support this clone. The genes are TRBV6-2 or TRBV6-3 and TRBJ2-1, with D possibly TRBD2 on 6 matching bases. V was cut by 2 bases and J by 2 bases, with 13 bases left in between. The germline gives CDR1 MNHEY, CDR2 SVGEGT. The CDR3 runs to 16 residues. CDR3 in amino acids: CASSYVVGGPYNEQFF. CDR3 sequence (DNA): TGTGCCAGCAGTTACGTCGTGGGAGGTCCCTACAATGAGCAGTTCTTC.

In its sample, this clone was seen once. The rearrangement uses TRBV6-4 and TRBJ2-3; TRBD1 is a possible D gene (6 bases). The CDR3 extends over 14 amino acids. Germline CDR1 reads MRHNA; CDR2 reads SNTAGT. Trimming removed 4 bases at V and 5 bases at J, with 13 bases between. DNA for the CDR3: TGTGCCAGCAGTGGGTTGGGGGCCGGAGATACGCAGTATTTT. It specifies CASSGLGAGDTQYF.

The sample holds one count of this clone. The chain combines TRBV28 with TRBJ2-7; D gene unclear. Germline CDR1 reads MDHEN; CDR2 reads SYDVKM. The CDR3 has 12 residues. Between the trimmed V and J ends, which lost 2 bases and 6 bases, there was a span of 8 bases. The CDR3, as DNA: TGTGCCAGCAGTTTAGGCATCTCCGAGCAGTACTTC. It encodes CASSLGISEQYF.

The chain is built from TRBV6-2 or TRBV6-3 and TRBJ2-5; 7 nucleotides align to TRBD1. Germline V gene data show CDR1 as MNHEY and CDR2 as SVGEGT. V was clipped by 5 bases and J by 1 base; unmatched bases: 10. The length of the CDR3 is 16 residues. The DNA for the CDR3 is TGTGCCAGCAGTCACCGCACGACAGGGCCCCAAGAGACCCAGTACTTC. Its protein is CASSHRTTGPQETQYF.

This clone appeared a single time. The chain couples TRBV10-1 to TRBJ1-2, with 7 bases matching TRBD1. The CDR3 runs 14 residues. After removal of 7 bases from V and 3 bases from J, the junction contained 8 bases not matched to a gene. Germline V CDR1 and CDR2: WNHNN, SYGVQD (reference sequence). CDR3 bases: TGCGCCAGCACGCAGGGACAGCTTTACTATGGCTACACCTTC. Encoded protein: CASTQGQLYYGYTF.

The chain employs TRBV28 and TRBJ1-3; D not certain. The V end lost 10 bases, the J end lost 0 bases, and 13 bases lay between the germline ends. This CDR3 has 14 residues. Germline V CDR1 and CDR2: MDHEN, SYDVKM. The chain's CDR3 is CATTRGSSGNTIYF. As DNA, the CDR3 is TGTGCCACCACCCGTGGCAGCTCTGGAAACACCATATATTTT. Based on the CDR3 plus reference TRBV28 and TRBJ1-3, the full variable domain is DVKVTQSSRYLVKRTGEKVFLECVQDMDHENMFWYRQDPGLGLRLIYFSYDVKMKEKGDIPEGYSVSREKKERFSLILESASTNQTSMYLCATTRGSSGNTIYFGEGSWLTVV.

The DNA for the CDR3 is TGTGCCAGCAGCTTGGATCTTAGGGCTCAGCCCCAGCATTTT. Translated, it gives CASSLDLRAQPQHF. The chain combines TRBV5-8 with TRBJ1-5; D gene ambiguous. Between the trimmed V and J ends, which lost 0 bases and 6 bases, there was a span of 10 bases. Germline V gene lookup returns CDR1 SGHTS and CDR2 YDEGEE. The CDR3 runs 14 residues.

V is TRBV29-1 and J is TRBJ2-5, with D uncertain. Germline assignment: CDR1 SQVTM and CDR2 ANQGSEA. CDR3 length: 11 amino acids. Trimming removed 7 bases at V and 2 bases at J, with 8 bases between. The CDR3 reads CSGQGQETQYF. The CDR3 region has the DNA TGCAGCGGCCAAGGACAAGAGACCCAGTACTTC.

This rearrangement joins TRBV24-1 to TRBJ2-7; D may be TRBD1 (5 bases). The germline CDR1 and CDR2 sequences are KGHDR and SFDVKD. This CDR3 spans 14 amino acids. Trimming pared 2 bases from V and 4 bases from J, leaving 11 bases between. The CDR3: CATSDSDRGYEQYF. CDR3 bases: TGTGCCACCAGTGATTCAGACAGAGGTTACGAGCAGTACTTC.

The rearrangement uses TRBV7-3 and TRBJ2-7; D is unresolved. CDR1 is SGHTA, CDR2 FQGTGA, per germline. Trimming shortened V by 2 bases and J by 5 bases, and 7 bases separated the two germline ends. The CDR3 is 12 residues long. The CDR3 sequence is CASSLQANEQYF. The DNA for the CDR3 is TGTGCCAGCAGCTTACAGGCGAACGAGCAGTACTTC.

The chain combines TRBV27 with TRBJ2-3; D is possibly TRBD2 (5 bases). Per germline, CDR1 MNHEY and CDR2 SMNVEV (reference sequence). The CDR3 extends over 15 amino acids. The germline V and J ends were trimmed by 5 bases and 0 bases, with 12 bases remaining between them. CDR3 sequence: CASSLGLTSTDTQYF. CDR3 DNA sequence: TGTGCCAGCAGTCTAGGACTTACTAGCACAGATACGCAGTATTTT.

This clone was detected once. The CDR3 is CASSFPAGGYTF. The CDR3 DNA is TGTGCCAGCAGTTTCCCCGCGGGCGGCTACACCTTC. The rearrangement links TRBV28 to TRBJ1-2; D remains ambiguous. The ends were cut back, 3 bases at V and 8 bases at J, with 10 bases in the middle. The CDR3 totals 12 residues. Germline loops: CDR1 MDHEN, CDR2 SYDVKM.

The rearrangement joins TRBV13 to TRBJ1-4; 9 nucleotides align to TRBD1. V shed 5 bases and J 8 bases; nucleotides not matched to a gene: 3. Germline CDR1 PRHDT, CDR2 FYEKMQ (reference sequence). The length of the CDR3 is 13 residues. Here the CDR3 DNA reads TGTGCCAGCAGCACAGGACAGGGGGAAAAACTGTTTTTT. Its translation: CASSTGQGEKLFF.

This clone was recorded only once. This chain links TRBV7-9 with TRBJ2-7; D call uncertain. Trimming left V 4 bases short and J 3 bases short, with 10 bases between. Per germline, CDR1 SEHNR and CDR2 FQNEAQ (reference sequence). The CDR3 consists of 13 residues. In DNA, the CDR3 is TGTGCCAGCAGCTCGACTGCCCGCTACGAGCAGTACTTC. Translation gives CASSSTARYEQYF.

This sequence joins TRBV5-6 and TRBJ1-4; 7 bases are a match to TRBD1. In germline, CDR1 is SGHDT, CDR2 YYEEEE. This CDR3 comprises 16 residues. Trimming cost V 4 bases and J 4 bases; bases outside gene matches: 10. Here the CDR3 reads CASSLQMDRFNEKLFF. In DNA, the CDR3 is TGTGCCAGCAGCCTCCAAATGGACAGGTTTAATGAAAAACTGTTTTTT. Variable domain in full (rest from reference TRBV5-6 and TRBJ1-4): DAGVTQSPTHLIKTRGQQVTLRCSPKSGHDTVSWYQQALGQGPQFIFQYYEEEERQRGNFPDRFSGHQFPNYSSELNVNALLLGDSALYLCASSLQMDRFNEKLFFGSGTQLSVL.

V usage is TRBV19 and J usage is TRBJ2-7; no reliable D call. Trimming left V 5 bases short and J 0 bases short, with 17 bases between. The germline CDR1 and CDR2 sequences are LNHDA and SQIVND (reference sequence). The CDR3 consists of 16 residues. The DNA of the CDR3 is TGTGCCAGTAGTCGGAACAGCTTCTATAGCTCCTACGAGCAGTACTTC. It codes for CASSRNSFYSSYEQYF. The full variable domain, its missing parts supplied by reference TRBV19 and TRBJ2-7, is DGGITQSPKYLFRKEGQNVTLSCEQNLNHDAMYWYRQDPGQGLRLIYYSQIVNDFQKGDIAEGYSVSREKKESFPLTVTSAQKNPTAFYLCASSRNSFYSSYEQYFGPGTRLTVT.

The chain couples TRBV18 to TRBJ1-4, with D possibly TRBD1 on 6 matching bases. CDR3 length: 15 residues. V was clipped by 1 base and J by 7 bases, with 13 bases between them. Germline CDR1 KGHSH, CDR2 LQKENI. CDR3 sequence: CASSPRGRGGEKLFF. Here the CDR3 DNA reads TGTGCCAGCTCACCACGAGGCAGGGGAGGTGAAAAACTGTTTTTT.